This T cell receptor (beta chain) appears in the sequencing data of a study of blood T cell repertoires in COVID-19. Sequencing used immunoSEQ multiplex PCR; TCRdb keeps in-frame clones, though not all of them. The sample lists hundreds of thousands of clones; about 90% were seen once. Per germline, CDR1 SGHRS and CDR2 YFSETQ. Trimming removed 6 bases from V and 4 bases from J, with 15 bases in between. This CDR3 spans 14 amino acids. The receptor's source is a woman aged 18-29 years who had recovered from COVID-19. The chain is built from TRBV5-1 and TRBJ2-3; a weak D match, TRBD1 (6 bases). Sequencing was carried out using peripheral blood. The CDR3 loop is CASKPTGSADTQYF. CDR3 in DNA: TGCGCCAGCAAACCGACAGGCTCCGCAGATACGCAGTATTTT.